This TCR beta chain is drawn from a study of cytomegalovirus exposure and HLA in healthy donors. Whole-study results and caveats: Among TCR beta chains of equal frequency, HLA-associated ones were more clonally expanded in a later analysis. The study labeled 164 TCR beta chains cytomegalovirus-associated.

As concerns this clone: The antigen remains undetermined.

V lost 2 bases and J lost 1; bases outside the gene matches: 11. This CDR3 comprises 19 residues. Germline loops: CDR1 MDHEN, CDR2 SYDVKM. Primers: 60 Vbeta forward and 13 Jbeta reverse. This table comes from immunoSEQ multiplex PCR, and its TCRdb copy is limited to in-frame clones, with some not included. The table records some 120,000 clones, over 65% of them present only once. The chain joins TRBV28 to TRBJ2-6, with 7 nucleotides matching TRBD1. The sample comprised PBMCs. The receptor comes from a woman between 40 and 55 years old in good health and CMV-seronegative. CDR3 coding DNA: TGTGCCAGCAGTTTACGTCTGAAGGGGGCCTCGTCTGGGGCCAACGTCCTGACTTTC. Translating gives CASSLRLKGASSGANVLTF. Filled out from reference TRBV28 and TRBJ2-6, the complete variable domain reads DVKVTQSSRYLVKRTGEKVFLECVQDMDHENMFWYRQDPGLGLRLIYFSYDVKMKEKGDIPEGYSVSREKKERFSLILESASTNQTSMYLCASSLRLKGASSGANVLTFGAGSRLTVL.